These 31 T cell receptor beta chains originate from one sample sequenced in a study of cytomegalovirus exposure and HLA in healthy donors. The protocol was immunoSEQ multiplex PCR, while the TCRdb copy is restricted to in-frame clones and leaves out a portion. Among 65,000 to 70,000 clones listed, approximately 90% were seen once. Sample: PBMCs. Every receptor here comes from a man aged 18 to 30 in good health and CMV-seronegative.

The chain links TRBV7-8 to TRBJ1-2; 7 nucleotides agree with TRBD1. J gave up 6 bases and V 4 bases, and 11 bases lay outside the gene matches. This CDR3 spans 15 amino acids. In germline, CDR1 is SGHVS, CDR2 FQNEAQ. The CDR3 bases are TGTGCCAGCAGCTCCGACAGGGTAGGGTTGAATGGCTACACCTTC. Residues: CASSSDRVGLNGYTF.

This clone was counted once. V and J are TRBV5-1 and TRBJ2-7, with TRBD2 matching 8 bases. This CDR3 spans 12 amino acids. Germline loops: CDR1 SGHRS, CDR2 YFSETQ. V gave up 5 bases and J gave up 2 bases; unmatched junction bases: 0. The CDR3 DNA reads TGCGCCAGCAGGACTAGCGCCTACGAGCAGTACTTC. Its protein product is CASRTSAYEQYF.

The CDR3 sequence: CASRIYNEQFF. CDR3 bases: TGTGCCAGCCGTATATACAATGAGCAGTTCTTC. V and J are TRBV6-6 and TRBJ2-1; no definite D call. The CDR3 loop spans 11 amino acids. The germline gives CDR1 MNHNY, CDR2 SVGAGI (reference sequence). Trimming left V 8 bases short and J 4 bases short, with 6 bases between.

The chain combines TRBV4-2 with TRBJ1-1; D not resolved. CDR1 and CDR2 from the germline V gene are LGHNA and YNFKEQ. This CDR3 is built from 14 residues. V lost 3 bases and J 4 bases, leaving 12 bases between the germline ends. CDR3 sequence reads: CASSQESPGTEAFF. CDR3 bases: TGTGCCAGCAGCCAGGAAAGTCCGGGCACTGAAGCTTTCTTT.

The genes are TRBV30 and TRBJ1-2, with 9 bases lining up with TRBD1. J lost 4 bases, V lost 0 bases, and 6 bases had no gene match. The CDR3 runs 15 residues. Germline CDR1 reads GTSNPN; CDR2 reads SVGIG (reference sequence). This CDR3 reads CAWSVGTGMGYGYTF. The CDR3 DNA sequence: TGTGCCTGGAGTGTGGGGACAGGGATGGGCTATGGCTACACCTTC.

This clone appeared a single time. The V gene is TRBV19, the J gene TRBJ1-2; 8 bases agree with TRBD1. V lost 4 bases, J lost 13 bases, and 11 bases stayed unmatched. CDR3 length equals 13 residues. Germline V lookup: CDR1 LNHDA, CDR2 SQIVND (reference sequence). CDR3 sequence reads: CASSTRPGQAPTF. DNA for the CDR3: TGTGCCAGTAGTACACGTCCGGGACAGGCACCCACCTTC.

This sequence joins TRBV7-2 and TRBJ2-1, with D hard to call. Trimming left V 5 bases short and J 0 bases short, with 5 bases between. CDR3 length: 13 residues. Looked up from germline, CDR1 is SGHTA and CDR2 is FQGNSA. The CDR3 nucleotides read TGTGCCAGCAGCCCCCGCTCCTACAATGAGCAGTTCTTC. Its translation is CASSPRSYNEQFF.

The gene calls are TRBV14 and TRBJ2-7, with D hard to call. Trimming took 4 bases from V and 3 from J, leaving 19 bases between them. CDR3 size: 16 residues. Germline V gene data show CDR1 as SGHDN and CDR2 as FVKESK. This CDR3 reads CASSPPKTRQNYEQYF. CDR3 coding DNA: TGTGCCAGCAGCCCCCCGAAGACGCGGCAAAACTACGAGCAGTACTTC.

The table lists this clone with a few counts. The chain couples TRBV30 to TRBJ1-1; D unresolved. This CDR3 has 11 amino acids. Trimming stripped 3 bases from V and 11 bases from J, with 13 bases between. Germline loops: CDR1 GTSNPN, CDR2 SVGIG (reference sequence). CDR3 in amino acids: CAWRGTGGAFF. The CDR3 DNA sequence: TGTGCCTGGAGGGGCACCGGAGGGGCTTTCTTT.

The CDR3 is CASAGTGFGGSYNEQFF. In nucleotides, the CDR3 is TGTGCCAGCGCCGGGACTGGCTTCGGGGGGTCCTACAATGAGCAGTTCTTC. The chain recombines TRBV27 with TRBJ2-1, with 7 positions matching TRBD2. CDR3 length equals 17 residues. Trimming took 8 bases from V and 1 from J; bases not matched to a gene: 14. The germline CDR1 and CDR2 sequences are MNHEY and SMNVEV (reference sequence).

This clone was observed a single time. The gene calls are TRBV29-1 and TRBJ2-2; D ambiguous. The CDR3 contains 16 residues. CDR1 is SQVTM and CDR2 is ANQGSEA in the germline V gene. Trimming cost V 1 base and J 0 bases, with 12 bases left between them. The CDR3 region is CSVEAAVRPNTGELFF. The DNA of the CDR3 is TGCAGCGTTGAAGCGGCGGTACGCCCGAACACCGGGGAGCTGTTTTTT.

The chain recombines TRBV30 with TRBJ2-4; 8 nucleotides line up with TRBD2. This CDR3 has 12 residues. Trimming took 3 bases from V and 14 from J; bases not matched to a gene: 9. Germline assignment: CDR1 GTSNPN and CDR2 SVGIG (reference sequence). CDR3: CAWSGTGGVEYF. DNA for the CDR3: TGTGCCTGGAGCGGAACGGGGGGGGTTGAGTACTTC.

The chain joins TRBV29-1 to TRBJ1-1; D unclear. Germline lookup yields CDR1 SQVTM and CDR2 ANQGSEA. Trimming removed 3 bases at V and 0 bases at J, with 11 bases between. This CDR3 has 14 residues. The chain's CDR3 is CSVEGVPMNTEAFF. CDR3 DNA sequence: TGCAGCGTTGAGGGCGTCCCCATGAACACTGAAGCTTTCTTT.

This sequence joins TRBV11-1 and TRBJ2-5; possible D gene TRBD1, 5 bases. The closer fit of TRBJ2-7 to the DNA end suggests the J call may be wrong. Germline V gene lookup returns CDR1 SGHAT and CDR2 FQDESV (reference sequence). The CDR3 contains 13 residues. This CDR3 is CASSRLGGAEQYF. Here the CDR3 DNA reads TGTGCCAGCAGCCGCCTTGGTGGGGCCGAGCAGTACTTC.

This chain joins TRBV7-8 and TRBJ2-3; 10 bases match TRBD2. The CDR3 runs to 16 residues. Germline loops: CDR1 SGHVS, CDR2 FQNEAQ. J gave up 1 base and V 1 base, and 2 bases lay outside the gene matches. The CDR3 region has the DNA TGTGCCAGCAGCTTAGTAGCGGGAGGACGCACAGATACGCAGTATTTT. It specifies CASSLVAGGRTDTQYF.

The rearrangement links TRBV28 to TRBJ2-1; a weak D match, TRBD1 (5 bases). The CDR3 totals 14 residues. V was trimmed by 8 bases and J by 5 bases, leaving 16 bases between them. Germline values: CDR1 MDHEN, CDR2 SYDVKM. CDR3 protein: CASLGASGNNEQFF. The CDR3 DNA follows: TGTGCCAGCCTCGGCGCCTCAGGGAACAATGAGCAGTTCTTC. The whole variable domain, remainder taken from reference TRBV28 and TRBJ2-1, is DVKVTQSSRYLVKRTGEKVFLECVQDMDHENMFWYRQDPGLGLRLIYFSYDVKMKEKGDIPEGYSVSREKKERFSLILESASTNQTSMYLCASLGASGNNEQFFGPGTRLTVL.

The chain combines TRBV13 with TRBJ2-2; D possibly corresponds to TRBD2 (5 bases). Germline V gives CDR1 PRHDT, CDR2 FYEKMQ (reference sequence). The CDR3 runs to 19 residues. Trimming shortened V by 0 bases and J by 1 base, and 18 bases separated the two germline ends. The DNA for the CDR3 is TGTGCCAGCAGCTTAGGCCCCACCTGGACGGAGGTGAACACCGGGGAGCTGTTTTTT. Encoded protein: CASSLGPTWTEVNTGELFF.

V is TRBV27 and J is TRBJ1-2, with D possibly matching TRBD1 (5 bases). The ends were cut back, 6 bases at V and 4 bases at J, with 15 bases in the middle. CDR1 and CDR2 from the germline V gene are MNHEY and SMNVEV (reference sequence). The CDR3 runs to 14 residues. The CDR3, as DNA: TGTGCCAGCAGACGACTAGGGGACGCCTATGGCTACACCTTC. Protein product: CASRRLGDAYGYTF.

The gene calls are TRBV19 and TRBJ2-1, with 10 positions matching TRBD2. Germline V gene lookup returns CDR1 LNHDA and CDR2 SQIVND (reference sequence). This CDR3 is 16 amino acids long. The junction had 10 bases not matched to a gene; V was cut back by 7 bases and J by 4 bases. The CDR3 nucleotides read TGTGCCAGTAAGCCCCTCCTAGCGGGAGCTTACAATGAGCAGTTCTTC. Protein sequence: CASKPLLAGAYNEQFF.

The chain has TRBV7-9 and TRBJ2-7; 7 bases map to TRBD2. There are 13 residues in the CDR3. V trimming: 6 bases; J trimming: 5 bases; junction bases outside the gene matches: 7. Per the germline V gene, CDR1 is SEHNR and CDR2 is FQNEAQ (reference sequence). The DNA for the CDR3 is TGTGCCAGCAGTGACAGCGGGAACCACGAGCAGTACTTC. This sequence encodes CASSDSGNHEQYF.

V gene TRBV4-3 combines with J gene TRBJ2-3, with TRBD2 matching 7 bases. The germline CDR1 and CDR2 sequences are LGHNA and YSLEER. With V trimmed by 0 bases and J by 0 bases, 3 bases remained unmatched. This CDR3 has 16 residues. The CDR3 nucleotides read TGCGCCAGCAGCCAAGAGGCCGGGAGGAGCACAGATACGCAGTATTTT. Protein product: CASSQEAGRSTDTQYF.

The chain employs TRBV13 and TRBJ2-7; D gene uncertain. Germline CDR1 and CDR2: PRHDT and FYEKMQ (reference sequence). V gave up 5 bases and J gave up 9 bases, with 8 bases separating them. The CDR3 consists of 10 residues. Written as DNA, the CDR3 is TGTGCCAGCAGCACGCCGGGGCAGTACTTC. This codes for CASSTPGQYF.

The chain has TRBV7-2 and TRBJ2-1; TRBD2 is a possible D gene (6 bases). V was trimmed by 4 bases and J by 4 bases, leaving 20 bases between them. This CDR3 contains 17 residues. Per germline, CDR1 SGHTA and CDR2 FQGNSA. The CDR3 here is CASSSPPGRERYNEQFF. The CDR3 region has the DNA TGTGCCAGCAGCTCCCCCCCGGGTCGGGAGAGGTACAATGAGCAGTTCTTC.

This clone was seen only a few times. CDR3 nucleotide sequence: TGTGCCAGCAGTTACCGGACAGGGGGCCAAGAGACCCAGTACTTC. Encoded protein: CASSYRTGGQETQYF. V is TRBV6-5 and J is TRBJ2-5; TRBD1 agrees at 10 bases. The CDR3 is 15 residues long. The V gene end was trimmed by 2 bases and the J gene end by 1 base; junction bases not matched to a gene: 1. Germline V gives CDR1 MNHEY, CDR2 SVGAGI.

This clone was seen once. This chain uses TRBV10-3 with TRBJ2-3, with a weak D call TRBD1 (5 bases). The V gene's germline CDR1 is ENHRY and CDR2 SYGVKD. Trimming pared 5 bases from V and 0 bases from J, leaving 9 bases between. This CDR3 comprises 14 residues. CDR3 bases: TGTGCCATCAGTACCCGGACAAGCACAGATACGCAGTATTTT. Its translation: CAISTRTSTDTQYF.

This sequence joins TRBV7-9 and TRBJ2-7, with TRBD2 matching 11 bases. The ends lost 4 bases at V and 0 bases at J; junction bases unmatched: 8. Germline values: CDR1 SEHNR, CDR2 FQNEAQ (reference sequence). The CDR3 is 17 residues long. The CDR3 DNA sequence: TGTGCCAGCAGCTCCAGACTAGCGGGGCGGGGCTCCTACGAGCAGTACTTC. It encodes CASSSRLAGRGSYEQYF.

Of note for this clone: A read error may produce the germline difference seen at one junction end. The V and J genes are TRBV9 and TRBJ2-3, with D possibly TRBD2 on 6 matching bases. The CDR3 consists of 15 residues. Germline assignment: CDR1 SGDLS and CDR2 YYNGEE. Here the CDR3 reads CASNVSGTSTDTQYF. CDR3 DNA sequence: TGTGCCAGCAACGTATCCGGGACTAGCACAGATACGCAGTATTTT.

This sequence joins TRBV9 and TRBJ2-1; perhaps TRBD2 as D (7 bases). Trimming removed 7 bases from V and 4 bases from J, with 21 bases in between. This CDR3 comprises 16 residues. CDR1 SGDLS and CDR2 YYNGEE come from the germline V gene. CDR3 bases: TGTGCCAGCGGAGGGGGGCGGGAGTGGGGATACAATGAGCAGTTCTTC. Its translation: CASGGGREWGYNEQFF. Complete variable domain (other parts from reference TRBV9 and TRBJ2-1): DSGVTQTPKHLITATGQRVTLRCSPRSGDLSVYWYQQSLDQGLQFLIQYYNGEERAKGNILERFSAQQFPDLHSELNLSSLELGDSALYFCASGGGREWGYNEQFFGPGTRLTVL.

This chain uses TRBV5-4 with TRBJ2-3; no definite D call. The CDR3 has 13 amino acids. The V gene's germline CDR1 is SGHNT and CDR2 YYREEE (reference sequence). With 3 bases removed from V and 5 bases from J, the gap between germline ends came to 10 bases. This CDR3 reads CASSSAAIDTQYF. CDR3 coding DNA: TGTGCCAGCAGCTCCGCGGCGATAGATACGCAGTATTTT.

CDR3 in amino acids: CASSPPRNTGELFF. Written as DNA, the CDR3 is TGTGCCAGCAGCCCCCCCAGGAACACCGGGGAGCTGTTTTTT. The V gene is TRBV7-2, the J gene TRBJ2-2; D is uncertain. The CDR3 spans 14 residues. Germline assignment: CDR1 SGHTA and CDR2 FQGNSA. The germline V and J ends were trimmed by 5 bases and 1 base, with 8 bases remaining between them.

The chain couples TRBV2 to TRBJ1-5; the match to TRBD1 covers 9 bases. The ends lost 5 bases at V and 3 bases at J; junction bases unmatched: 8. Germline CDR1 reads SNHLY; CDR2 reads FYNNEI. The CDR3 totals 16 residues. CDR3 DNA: TGTGCCAGCAGTAAAACCGGGACAGGGAACAATCAGCCCCAGCATTTT. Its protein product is CASSKTGTGNNQPQHF. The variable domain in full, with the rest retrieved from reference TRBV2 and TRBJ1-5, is EPEVTQTPSHQVTQMGQEVILRCVPISNHLYFYWYRQILGQKVEFLVSFYNNEISEKSEIFDDQFSVERPDGSNFTLKIRSTKLEDSAMYFCASSKTGTGNNQPQHFGDGTRLSIL.